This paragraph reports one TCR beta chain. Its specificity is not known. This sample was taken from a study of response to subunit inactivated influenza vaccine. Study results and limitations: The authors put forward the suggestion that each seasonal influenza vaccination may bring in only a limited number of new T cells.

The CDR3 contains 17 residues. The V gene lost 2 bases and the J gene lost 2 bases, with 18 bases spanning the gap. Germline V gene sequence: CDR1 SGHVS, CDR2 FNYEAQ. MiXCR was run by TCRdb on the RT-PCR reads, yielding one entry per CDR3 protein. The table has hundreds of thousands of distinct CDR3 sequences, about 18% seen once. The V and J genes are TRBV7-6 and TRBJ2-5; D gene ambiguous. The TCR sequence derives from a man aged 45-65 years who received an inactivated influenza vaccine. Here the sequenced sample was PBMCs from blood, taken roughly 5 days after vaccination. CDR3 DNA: TGTGCCAGCAGCTTACCTCTAGGGCGGTGGGGACAAGAGACCCAGTACTTC. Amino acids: CASSLPLGRWGQETQYF.